This TCR beta chain was identified in a study of blood T cell repertoires in COVID-19. This table comes from immunoSEQ multiplex PCR, and its TCRdb copy is limited to in-frame clones, with some not included. The sample records tens of thousands of clones, about 80% being singletons. Germline V gene lookup returns CDR1 SQVTM and CDR2 ANQGSEA. The junction had 12 bases not matched to a gene; V was cut back by 7 bases and J by 5 bases. The CDR3 runs to 15 residues. The chain employs TRBV29-1 and TRBJ2-3; 10 bases agree with TRBD2. The TCR originated in a human donor with acute or convalescent COVID-19. The donor label of this sample is uncertain. Source material: peripheral blood. The CDR3: CSATDSGRALDTQYF. The CDR3 DNA reads TGCAGCGCGACGGACAGCGGGAGGGCCCTAGATACGCAGTATTTT.